Included here is one T cell receptor beta chain sequence, with context. Using immunoSEQ multiplex PCR, the repertoire was profiled, and TCRdb retains in-frame clones only, with some absent. The table includes 950,000 to 1,300,000 clones, approximately 76% detected once. The sample belongs to a study of shared clonotypes between healthy human individuals. There are 16 residues in the CDR3. Trimming removed 1 base from V and 1 base from J; junction bases left unmatched: 8. CDR1 GTSNPN and CDR2 SVGIG come from the germline V gene (reference sequence). This chain connects TRBV30 to TRBJ2-3, with 7 nucleotides matching TRBD1. The sequenced material came from memory CD4+ T cells sorted from blood. Regarding subset: CD45RA-negative fraction. The TCR sequence derives from a man between 18 and 35 years old in good health. The CDR3 DNA is TGTGCCTGGAGTGACTTCTTACAGGGGCGCACAGATACGCAGTATTTT. It yields the protein CAWSDFLQGRTDTQYF.